This T cell receptor beta chain originates from a study of prognosis after radiotherapy for stage I lung cancer. Study observations and caveats: Shannon entropy after stereotactic body radiation therapy was lower in patients who developed distant metastases.

Genomic DNA was the source, and TCR beta CDR3 was amplified from it by two-round multiplex PCR. Every TRBV and TRBJ gene had its own specific primer in first-round PCR. TCRdb recomputed calls from the multiplex PCR reads with MiXCR, one row per CDR3 protein. This sample has fewer than 25,000 distinct CDR3 sequences, with around 40% found just once. The CDR3 totals 14 residues. V was pared by 6 bases and J by 7 bases, with 7 bases of the junction left unmatched. This clonotype was counted ten times or more. Antigen unknown. The TCR originated in a donor aged 50 or older with non-small cell lung cancer. The sequenced sample was PBMCs, obtained before or after stereotactic body radiation therapy (not recorded which). This chain connects TRBV12-3 or TRBV12-4 to TRBJ2-1, with 9 bases fitting TRBD1. The CDR3 DNA is TGTGCCAGCAGCAGACAGGGGGGGGATAATGAGCAGTTCTTC. It encodes CASSRQGGDNEQFF.